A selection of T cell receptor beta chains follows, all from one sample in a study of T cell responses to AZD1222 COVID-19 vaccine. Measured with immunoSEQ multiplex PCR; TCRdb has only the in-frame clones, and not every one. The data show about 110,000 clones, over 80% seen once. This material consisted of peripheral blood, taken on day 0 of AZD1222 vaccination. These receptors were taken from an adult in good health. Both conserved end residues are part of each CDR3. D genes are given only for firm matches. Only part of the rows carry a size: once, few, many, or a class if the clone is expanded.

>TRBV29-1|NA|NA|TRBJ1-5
TGCAGCGTTATTGAACAGGGCGATCAGCCCCAGCATTTT
CSVIEQGDQPQHF
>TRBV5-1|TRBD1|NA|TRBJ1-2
TGCGCCAGCAGCTCACACGACAGGGGCGGCTACACCTTC
CASSSHDRGGYTF
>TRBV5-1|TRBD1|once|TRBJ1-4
TGCGCCAGCAGCTTGGCGGGGACAGGAAGGGCGAATGAAAAACTGTTTTTT
CASSLAGTGRANEKLFF
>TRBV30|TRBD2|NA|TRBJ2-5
TGTGCCTGGAGTCCACAAGGGACTAGCGGAGAGACCCAGTACTTC
CAWSPQGTSGETQYF
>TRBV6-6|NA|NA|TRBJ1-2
TGTGCCACCTCCGGCGGCTATGGCTACACCTTC
CATSGGYGYTF
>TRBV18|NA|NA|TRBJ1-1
TGTGCCAGCTCACCGGAGGGCCACCTTGAAGCTTTCTTT
CASSPEGHLEAFF
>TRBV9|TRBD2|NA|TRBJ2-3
TGTGCCAGCAGCGGACTAGCGGGGGAGCCCGCACAAGATACGCAGTATTTT
CASSGLAGEPAQDTQYF
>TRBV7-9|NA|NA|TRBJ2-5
TGTGCCAGCAGCCCCCCGCCGGGACTCGGCCAAGAGACCCAGTACTTC
CASSPPPGLGQETQYF
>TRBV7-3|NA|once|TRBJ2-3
TGTGCCAGCAGCTTGGTGGGTAGCACAGATACGCAGTATTTT
CASSLVGSTDTQYF
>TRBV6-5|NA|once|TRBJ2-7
TGTGCCAGCAGTTACGACTTATCCTACGAGCAGTACTTC
CASSYDLSYEQYF
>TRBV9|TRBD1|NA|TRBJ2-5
TGTGCCAGCAGCGCTAATAAGGGGGCCTTCCAAGAGACCCAGTACTTC
CASSANKGAFQETQYF
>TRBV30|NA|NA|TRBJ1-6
TGTGCCTGGAGTGTAGCAGGGCGATCACCCCTCCACTTT
CAWSVAGRSPLHF
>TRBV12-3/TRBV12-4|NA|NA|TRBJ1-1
TGTGCCAGCAGTTTACGGAACACTGAAGCTTTCTTT
CASSLRNTEAFF
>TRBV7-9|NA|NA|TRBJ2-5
TGTGCCAGCAGCGAGCTGGTTGGAGAGACCCAGTACTTC
CASSELVGETQYF
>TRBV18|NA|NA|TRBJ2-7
TGTGCCAGCTCGCAGGCCTACGAGCAGTACTTC
CASSQAYEQYF
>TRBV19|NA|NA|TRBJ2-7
TGTGCCAGTAGTATCTCCCATCCAACAGGAGACGAGCAGTACTTC
CASSISHPTGDEQYF
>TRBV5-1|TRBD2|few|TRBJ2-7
TGCGCCAGCAGCCAGGGACTAGCGGGGACTACACCCTACGAGCAGTACTTC
CASSQGLAGTTPYEQYF
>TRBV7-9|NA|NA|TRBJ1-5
TGTGCCAGCAGCCAGGACGGAGATCAGCCCCAGCATTTT
CASSQDGDQPQHF
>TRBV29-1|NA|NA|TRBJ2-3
TGCACCCACGAACGGGCAGATACGCAGTATTTT
CTHERADTQYF
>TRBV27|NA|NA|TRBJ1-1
TGTGCCAGCAGTTTATCCTCGATCACTGAAGCTTTCTTT
CASSLSSITEAFF
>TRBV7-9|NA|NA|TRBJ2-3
TGTGCCAGCAGCCCCCTACAGGACCCAGATACGCAGTATTTT
CASSPLQDPDTQYF
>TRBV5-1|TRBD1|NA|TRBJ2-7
TGCGCCAGCAGCTCGAACCCGGGACAGTCGTCCTACGAGCAGTACTTC
CASSSNPGQSSYEQYF
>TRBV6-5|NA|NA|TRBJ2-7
TGTGCCAGCAGCCTCCTCGGCACAGGCTACGAGCAGTACTTC
CASSLLGTGYEQYF
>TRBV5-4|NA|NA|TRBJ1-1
TGTGCCAGCAGCTTGGACGGACCGAACACTGAAGCTTTCTTT
CASSLDGPNTEAFF
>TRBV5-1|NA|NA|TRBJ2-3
TGCGCCAGCAGCTTGTCTTACACAGATACGCAGTATTTT
CASSLSYTDTQYF
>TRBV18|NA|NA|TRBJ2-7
TGTGCCAGCTCACCACCGCCGGACTACGAGCAGTACTTC
CASSPPPDYEQYF
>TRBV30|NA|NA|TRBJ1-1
TGTGCCTGGAGTCGACAGGTGAACACTGAAGCTTTCTTT
CAWSRQVNTEAFF
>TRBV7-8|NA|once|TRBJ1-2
TGTGCCAGCAGCTTAGCGGGCCACGGTGGGGATGGCTACACCTTC
CASSLAGHGGDGYTF
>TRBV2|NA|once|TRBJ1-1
TGTGCCAGCAGCCGGGAACTCAGCACTGAAGCTTTCTTT
CASSRELSTEAFF
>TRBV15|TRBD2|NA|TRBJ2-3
TGTGCCACCAGCAGGGCCGGGACTAGGAATACGCAGTATTTT
CATSRAGTRNTQYF
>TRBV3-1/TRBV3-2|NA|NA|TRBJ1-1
TGTGCCAGCAGCCAAGGTGCAGATTCCGAGGGTGAAGCTTTCTTT
CASSQGADSEGEAFF
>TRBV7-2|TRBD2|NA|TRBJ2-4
TGTGCCAGCAGCTTAGCGCTGGGACTAGCGGGAGTAAACATTCAGTACTTC
CASSLALGLAGVNIQYF
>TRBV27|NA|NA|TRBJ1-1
TGTGCCAGCAGTTTGAGCAAGAACACTGAAGCTTTCTTT
CASSLSKNTEAFF
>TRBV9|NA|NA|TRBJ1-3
TGTGCCAGCAGCGTAGATCCCGGGAAAGGAAACACCATATATTTT
CASSVDPGKGNTIYF
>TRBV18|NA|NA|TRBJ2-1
TGTGCCAGCTCACCACCGGTAGGAGCCTTCTACAATGAGCAGTTCTTC
CASSPPVGAFYNEQFF
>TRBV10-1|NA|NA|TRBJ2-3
TGCGCCACAAGCCAGGGAGCTAGCACAGATACGCAGTATTTT
CATSQGASTDTQYF
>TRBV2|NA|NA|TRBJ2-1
TGTGCCAGCAGTGCAGGGGGGGAGCAGTTCTTC
CASSAGGEQFF
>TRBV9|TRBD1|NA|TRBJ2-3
TGTGCCAGCAGCTTTGGGACAGCGCAGACGCAGTATTTT
CASSFGTAQTQYF
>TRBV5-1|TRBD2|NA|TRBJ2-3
TGCGCCAGCAGCTTAGCGGGAGACACGGATACGCAGTATTTT
CASSLAGDTDTQYF
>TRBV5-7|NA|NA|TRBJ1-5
TGTGCCAGCAGCTTGGCCGAGGGTGGAGAAAGGAATCAGCCCCAGCATTTT
CASSLAEGGERNQPQHF
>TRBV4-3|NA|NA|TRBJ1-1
TGCGCCAGCAGCCTCGAGCCAGGGGTCACCCCTGAAGCTTTCTTT
CASSLEPGVTPEAFF
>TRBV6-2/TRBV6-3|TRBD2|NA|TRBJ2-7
TGTGCCAGCAGTGCGGGACTAGACGAGCAGTACTTC
CASSAGLDEQYF
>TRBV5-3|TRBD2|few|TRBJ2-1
TGTGCCAGAAGCGTCCGTCCTAGCGGGAGGGCCTCCTACAATGAGCAGTTCTTC
CARSVRPSGRASYNEQFF
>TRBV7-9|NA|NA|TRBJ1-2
TGTGCCAGCAGCCCGAATCCGGGCTATGGCTACACCTTC
CASSPNPGYGYTF